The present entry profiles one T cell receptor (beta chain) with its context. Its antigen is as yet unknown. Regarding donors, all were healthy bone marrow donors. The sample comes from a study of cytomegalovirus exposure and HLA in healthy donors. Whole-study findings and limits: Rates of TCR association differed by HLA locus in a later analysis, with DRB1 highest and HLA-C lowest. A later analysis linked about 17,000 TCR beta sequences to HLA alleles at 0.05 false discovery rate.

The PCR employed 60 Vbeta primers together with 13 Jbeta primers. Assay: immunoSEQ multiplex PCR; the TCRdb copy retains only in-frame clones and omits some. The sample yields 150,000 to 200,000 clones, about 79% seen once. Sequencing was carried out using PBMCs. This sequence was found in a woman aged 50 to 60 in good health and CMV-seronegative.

CDR3 DNA: TGTGCCATCAGTGGGGAGGGGACTAGCGGACTGCAGTACTTC. Its translation: CAISGEGTSGLQYF. V is TRBV10-3 and J is TRBJ2-5; 11 positions match TRBD2. J gave up 11 bases and V 4 bases, and 9 bases lay outside the gene matches. Per the germline V gene, CDR1 is ENHRY and CDR2 is SYGVKD. This CDR3 is 14 amino acids long.